The clone carrying this TCR beta chain was counted only a few times. This sample was taken from a study of beta chain features in type 1 diabetes. Germline CDR1 and CDR2: SNHLY and FYNNEI. The CDR3 is 14 amino acids. After removal of 6 bases from V and 5 bases from J, the junction contained 6 bases not matched to a gene. The whole isolated RNA underwent reverse transcription, so sequencing captured expressed TCRB transcripts. Sequencing used immunoSEQ multiplex PCR; TCRdb keeps in-frame clones, though not all of them. This table holds under 350,000 clones, roughly 8% found once. The rearrangement links TRBV2 to TRBJ2-1; 8 bases are a match to TRBD1. The sequencing input was central memory CD4+ T cells from blood. The source is a young woman in good health. The CDR3 nucleotides read TGTGCCAGCAGCCGGGACAGGAATAACAATGAGCAGTTCTTC. This codes for CASSRDRNNNEQFF.